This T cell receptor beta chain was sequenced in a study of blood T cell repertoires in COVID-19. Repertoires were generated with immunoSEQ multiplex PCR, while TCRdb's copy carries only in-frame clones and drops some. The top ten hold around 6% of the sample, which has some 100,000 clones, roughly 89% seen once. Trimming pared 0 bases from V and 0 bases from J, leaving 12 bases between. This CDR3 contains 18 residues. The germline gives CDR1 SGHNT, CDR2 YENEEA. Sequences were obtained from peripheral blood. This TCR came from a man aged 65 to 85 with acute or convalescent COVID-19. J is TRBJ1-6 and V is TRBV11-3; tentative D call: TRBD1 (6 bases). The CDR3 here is CASSLDPGASSYNSPLHF. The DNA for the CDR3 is TGTGCCAGCAGCTTAGATCCAGGGGCCAGCTCCTATAATTCACCCCTCCACTTT.